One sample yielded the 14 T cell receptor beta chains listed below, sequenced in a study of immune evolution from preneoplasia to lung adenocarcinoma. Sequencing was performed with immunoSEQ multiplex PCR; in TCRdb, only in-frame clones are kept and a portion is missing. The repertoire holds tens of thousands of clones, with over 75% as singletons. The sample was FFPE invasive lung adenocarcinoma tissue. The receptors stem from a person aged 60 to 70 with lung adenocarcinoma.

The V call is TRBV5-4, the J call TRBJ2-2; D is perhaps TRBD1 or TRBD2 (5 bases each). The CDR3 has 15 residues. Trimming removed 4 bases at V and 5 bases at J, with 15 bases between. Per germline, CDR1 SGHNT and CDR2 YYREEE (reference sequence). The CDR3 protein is CASSPKGSRTGELFF. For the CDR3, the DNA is TGTGCCAGCAGCCCCAAGGGGAGTCGTACCGGGGAGCTGTTTTTT.

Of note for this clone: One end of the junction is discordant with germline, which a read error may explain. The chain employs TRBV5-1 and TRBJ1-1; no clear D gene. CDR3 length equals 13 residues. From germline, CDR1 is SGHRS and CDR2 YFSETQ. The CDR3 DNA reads TGCGCCAGCAGCTTGGCTGGGAACGCTGAAGCTTTCTTT. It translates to CASSLAGNAEAFF.

The CDR3 is CASSIGAGSSYEQYF. The CDR3 nucleotides are TGTGCCAGTAGTATAGGGGCAGGGAGCTCCTACGAGCAGTACTTC. This sequence joins TRBV19 and TRBJ2-7, with D tentatively TRBD1 or TRBD2 (5 bases each). Germline V CDR1 and CDR2: LNHDA, SQIVND (reference sequence). This CDR3 contains 15 residues. The V end lost 1 base, the J end lost 0 bases, and 10 bases lay between the germline ends.

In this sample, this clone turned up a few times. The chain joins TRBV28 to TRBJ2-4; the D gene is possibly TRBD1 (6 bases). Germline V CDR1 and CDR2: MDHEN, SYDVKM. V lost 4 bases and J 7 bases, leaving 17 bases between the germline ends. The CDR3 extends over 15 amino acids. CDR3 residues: CASSSGTLGGNIQYF. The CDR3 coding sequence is TGTGCCAGCAGTTCAGGCACGCTTGGGGGCAACATTCAGTACTTC.

In DNA form, the CDR3 reads TGTGCCAGTACCGTCACAGGGACAGGGAGGCAGCCCCAGCATTTT. Its translation is CASTVTGTGRQPQHF. This chain joins TRBV19 and TRBJ1-5; TRBD1 agrees at 9 bases. J was trimmed by 7 bases and V by 7 bases; bases with no gene match: 11. Germline CDR1 is LNHDA and CDR2 is SQIVND (reference sequence). The CDR3 length is 15 residues.

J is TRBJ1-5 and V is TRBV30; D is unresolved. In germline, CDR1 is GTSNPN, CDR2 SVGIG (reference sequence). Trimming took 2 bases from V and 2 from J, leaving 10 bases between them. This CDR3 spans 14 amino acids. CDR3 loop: CAWSLEGGNQPQHF. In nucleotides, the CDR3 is TGTGCCTGGAGTTTAGAGGGAGGCAATCAGCCCCAGCATTTT. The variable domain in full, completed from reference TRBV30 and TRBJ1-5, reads SQTIHQWPATLVQPVGSPLSLECTVEGTSNPNLYWYRQAAGRGLQLLFYSVGIGQISSEVPQNLSASRPQDRQFILSSKKLLLSDSGFYLCAWSLEGGNQPQHFGDGTRLSIL.

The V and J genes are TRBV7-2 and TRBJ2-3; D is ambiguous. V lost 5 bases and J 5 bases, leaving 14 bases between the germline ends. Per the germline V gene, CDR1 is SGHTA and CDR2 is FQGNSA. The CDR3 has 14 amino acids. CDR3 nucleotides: TGTGCCAGCAGCCCAACGTACGTTTTAGATACGCAGTATTTT. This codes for CASSPTYVLDTQYF.

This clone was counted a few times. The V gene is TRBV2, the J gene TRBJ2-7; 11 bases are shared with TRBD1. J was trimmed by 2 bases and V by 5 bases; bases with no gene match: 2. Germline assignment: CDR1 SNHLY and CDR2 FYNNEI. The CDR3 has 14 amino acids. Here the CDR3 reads CASSKDRGPYEQYF. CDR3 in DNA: TGTGCCAGCAGTAAGGACAGGGGGCCCTACGAGCAGTACTTC.

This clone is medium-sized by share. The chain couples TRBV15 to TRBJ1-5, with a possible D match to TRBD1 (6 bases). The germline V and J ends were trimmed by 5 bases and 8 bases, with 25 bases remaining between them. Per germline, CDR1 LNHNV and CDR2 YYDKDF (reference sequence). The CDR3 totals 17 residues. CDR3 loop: CATSGEGGTGTIEPQHF. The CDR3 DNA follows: TGTGCCACCAGCGGTGAGGGGGGGACGGGGACTATAGAGCCCCAGCATTTT.

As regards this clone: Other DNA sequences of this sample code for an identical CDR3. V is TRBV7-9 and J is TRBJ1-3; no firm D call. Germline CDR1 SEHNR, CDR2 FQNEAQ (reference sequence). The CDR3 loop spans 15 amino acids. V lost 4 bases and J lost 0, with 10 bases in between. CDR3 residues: CASSSGGFSGNTIYF. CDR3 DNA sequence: TGTGCCAGCAGCTCCGGCGGGTTCTCTGGAAACACCATATATTTT.

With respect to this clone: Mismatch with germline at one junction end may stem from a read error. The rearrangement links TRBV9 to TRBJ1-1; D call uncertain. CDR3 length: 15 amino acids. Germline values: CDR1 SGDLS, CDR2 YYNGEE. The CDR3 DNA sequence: TGTGCCAGCAGCACCCGAGGAGGCCTGAACACTAAAGCTTTCTTT. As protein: CASSTRGGLNTKAFF.

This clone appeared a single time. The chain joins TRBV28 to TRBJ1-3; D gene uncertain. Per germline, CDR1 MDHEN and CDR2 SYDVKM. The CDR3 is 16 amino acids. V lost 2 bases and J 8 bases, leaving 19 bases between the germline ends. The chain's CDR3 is CASSLPIGNGVYTIYF. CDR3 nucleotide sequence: TGTGCCAGCAGTTTACCCATAGGGAACGGGGTCTACACCATATATTTT.

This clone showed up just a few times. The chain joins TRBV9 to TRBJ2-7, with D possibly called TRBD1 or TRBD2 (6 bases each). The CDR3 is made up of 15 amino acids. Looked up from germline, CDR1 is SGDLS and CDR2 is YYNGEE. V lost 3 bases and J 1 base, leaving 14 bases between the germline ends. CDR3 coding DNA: TGTGCCAGCAGCGAGGGGGACTCGATGTCCTACGAGCAGTACTTC. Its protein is CASSEGDSMSYEQYF. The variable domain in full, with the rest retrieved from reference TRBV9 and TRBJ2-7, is DSGVTQTPKHLITATGQRVTLRCSPRSGDLSVYWYQQSLDQGLQFLIQYYNGEERAKGNILERFSAQQFPDLHSELNLSSLELGDSALYFCASSEGDSMSYEQYFGPGTRLTVT.

The CDR3 region has the DNA TGTGCCAGCAGCTTGCCTCCCAGGGACGAGCAGTACTTC. Amino acids: CASSLPPRDEQYF. The chain uses TRBV5-4 and TRBJ2-7; D is perhaps TRBD1 (5 bases). Trimming removed 1 base at V and 5 bases at J, with 10 bases between. CDR3 length: 13 amino acids. The germline CDR1 and CDR2 sequences are SGHNT and YYREEE (reference sequence).